This T cell receptor beta chain was found in a study of hypomethylating agent response in myelodysplastic syndrome. About the study: Either azacitidine (about 70% of the 11) or decitabine (3 of 11) was given.

Study processing details: Of 150,000 to 200,000 unique clonotypes, roughly 1.7% were previously reported viral-epitope-specific in VDJdb. The method was immunoSEQ multiplex PCR; TCRdb's version includes in-frame clones alone and lacks a portion of them. V and J calls and clone size are as listed in that table; D and trimming were resolved from the DNA. The sample records about 5,400 clones, approximately 87% being singletons. Germline CDR1 and CDR2: MGHDK and SYGVNS. The junction had 13 bases not matched to a gene; V was cut back by 3 bases and J by 5 bases. This CDR3 comprises 17 residues. T-cell subsets were not sorted; bulk bone marrow was analyzed.

The J gene is TRBJ2-5, the V gene TRBV25-1, with TRBD2 matching 9 bases. The sequence was collected from a human donor with myelodysplastic syndrome. The input for sequencing was bone marrow, taken before or after starting hypomethylating agent treatment for myelodysplastic syndrome (not recorded which). CDR3 region: CASSDYGASGDRETQYF. CDR3 coding DNA: TGTGCCAGCAGTGATTATGGGGCTAGCGGGGATCGGGAGACCCAGTACTTC. The full variable domain, completed using reference TRBV25-1 and TRBJ2-5, is EADIYQTPRYLVIGTGKKITLECSQTMGHDKMYWYQQDPGMELHLIHYSYGVNSTEKGDLSSESTVSRIRTEHFPLTLESARPSHTSQYLCASSDYGASGDRETQYFGPGTRLLVL.